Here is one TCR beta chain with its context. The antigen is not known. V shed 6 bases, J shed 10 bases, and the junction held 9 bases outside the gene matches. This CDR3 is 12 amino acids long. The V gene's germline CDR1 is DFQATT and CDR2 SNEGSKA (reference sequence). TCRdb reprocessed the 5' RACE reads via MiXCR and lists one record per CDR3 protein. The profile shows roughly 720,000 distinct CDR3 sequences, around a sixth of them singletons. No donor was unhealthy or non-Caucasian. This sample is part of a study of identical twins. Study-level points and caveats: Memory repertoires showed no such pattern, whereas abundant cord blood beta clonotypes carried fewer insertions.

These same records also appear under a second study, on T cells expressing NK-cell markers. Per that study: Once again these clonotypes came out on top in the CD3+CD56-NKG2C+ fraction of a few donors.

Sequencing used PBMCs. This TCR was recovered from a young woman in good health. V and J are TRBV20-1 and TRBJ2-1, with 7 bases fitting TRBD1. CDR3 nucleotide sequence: TGCAGTGCCCTAGACAGGGAAATAGAGCAGTTCTTC. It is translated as CSALDREIEQFF.